The 32 T cell receptor beta chains presented below share a single source sample, sequenced in a study of T cell responses to AZD1222 COVID-19 vaccine. Produced via immunoSEQ multiplex PCR; TCRdb's table is partial and in-frame only. The sample shows 95,000 to 150,000 clones, under 90% of them seen only once. Source: peripheral blood, taken on day 0 of AZD1222 vaccination. All receptors come from an adult in good health.

This clone was seen once. V is TRBV28 and J is TRBJ1-1, with D tentatively TRBD1 (5 bases). The CDR3 length is 14 residues. V shed 4 bases and J shed 7 bases, with 16 bases lying between them. Germline V gene lookup returns CDR1 MDHEN and CDR2 SYDVKM. The CDR3 DNA reads as TGTGCCAGCAGTTCCCAGGGCCTGCGGGGTGAAGCTTTCTTT. Translation gives CASSSQGLRGEAFF.

CDR3 DNA: TGTGCCAGCAGCAGAGACCCGTTTAATGAAAAACTGTTTTTT. Its translation is CASSRDPFNEKLFF. The chain links TRBV11-2 to TRBJ1-4; unclear D gene. The CDR3 contains 14 residues. Germline CDR1 SGHAT, CDR2 FQNNGV. Between the trimmed V and J ends, which lost 5 bases and 4 bases, there was a span of 11 bases.

The chain has TRBV6-5 and TRBJ2-7; D not resolved. The CDR3 is 14 residues long. The germline V gene has CDR1 MNHEY and CDR2 SVGAGI. V dropped 2 bases and J dropped 3 bases, with 11 bases sitting between them. The DNA of the CDR3 is TGTGCCAGCAGTTACGGGCAGAGGTTCTACGAGCAGTACTTC. It is translated as CASSYGQRFYEQYF.

V gene TRBV14 combines with J gene TRBJ2-1; 14 nucleotides line up with TRBD2. This CDR3 contains 18 residues. Germline V CDR1 and CDR2: SGHDN, FVKESK. V shed 0 bases and J 5 bases; nucleotides not matched to a gene: 6. The CDR3 is CASSQDSGTSGRHNEQFF. The CDR3 bases are TGTGCCAGCAGCCAAGACTCCGGGACTAGCGGGAGACACAATGAGCAGTTCTTC.

The chain combines TRBV30 with TRBJ1-1; perhaps TRBD1 as D (5 bases). Germline CDR1 is GTSNPN and CDR2 is SVGIG (reference sequence). The length of the CDR3 is 13 residues. Trimming took off 1 base at V and 6 bases at J, with 12 bases between the two ends. CDR3 loop: CAWSGTFGSEAFF. For the CDR3, the DNA is TGTGCCTGGAGTGGGACATTCGGCTCTGAAGCTTTCTTT.

The rearrangement links TRBV6-6 to TRBJ2-5; D remains ambiguous. The length of the CDR3 is 14 residues. V lost 2 bases and J lost 1, with 8 bases in between. Germline values: CDR1 MNHNY, CDR2 SVGAGI (reference sequence). CDR3 nucleotides: TGTGCCAGCAGTTACGGTCAGCTCCAAGAGACCCAGTACTTC. Translated: CASSYGQLQETQYF.

The chain is built from TRBV7-6 and TRBJ1-1; D not certain. V was pared by 4 bases and J by 0 bases, with 18 bases between. The germline V gene has CDR1 SGHVS and CDR2 FNYEAQ. This CDR3 contains 17 residues. The CDR3 reads CASSYGPAGSMNTEAFF. In DNA, the CDR3 is TGTGCCAGCAGCTACGGACCGGCGGGCAGTATGAACACTGAAGCTTTCTTT.

The rearrangement uses TRBV24-1 and TRBJ1-1, with D perhaps matching TRBD1 (6 bases). The V end lost 5 bases, the J end lost 4 bases, and 13 bases lay between the germline ends. Germline-derived CDR1 and CDR2 are KGHDR and SFDVKD. This CDR3 spans 14 amino acids. CDR3 DNA: TGTGCCACCAGTGGAAAAGGGGGTGGCACTGAAGCTTTCTTT. It specifies CATSGKGGGTEAFF.

The rearrangement uses TRBV28 and TRBJ1-6, with TRBD1 identical over 12 bases. CDR3 length: 16 amino acids. Germline-derived CDR1 and CDR2 are MDHEN and SYDVKM. V lost 4 bases, J lost 7 bases, and 5 bases stayed unmatched. The CDR3 reads CASSSGQGAQNSPLHF. DNA of the CDR3: TGTGCCAGCAGTTCGGGACAGGGGGCGCAGAATTCACCCCTCCACTTT.

The table lists this clone with a count of one. The gene calls are TRBV30 and TRBJ1-6; D gene unclear. The CDR3 sequence is 13 residues long. V gave up 3 bases and J gave up 7 bases, with 10 bases separating them. Germline V lookup: CDR1 GTSNPN, CDR2 SVGIG (reference sequence). The CDR3 DNA follows: TGTGCCTGGAGCGCAGACCTGAATTCACCCCTCCACTTT. This encodes CAWSADLNSPLHF.

The CDR3 reads CASRGTGTDTQYF. DNA for the CDR3: TGTGCCAGCAGGGGGACAGGCACAGATACGCAGTATTTT. The V gene is TRBV6-4, the J gene TRBJ2-3; 7 positions agree with TRBD1. V was clipped by 6 bases and J by 1 base; unmatched bases: 1. The CDR3 has 13 amino acids. Germline V gene sequence: CDR1 MRHNA, CDR2 SNTAGT.

The rearrangement links TRBV3-1 (or the pseudogene TRBV3-2) to TRBJ1-6; D call uncertain. Between the trimmed V and J ends, which lost 0 bases and 6 bases, there was a span of 3 bases. Looked up from germline, CDR1 is LGHDT and CDR2 is YNNKEL (reference sequence). The CDR3 has 13 amino acids. CDR3 sequence: CASSQDLNSPLHF. Written as DNA, the CDR3 is TGTGCCAGCAGCCAAGATCTTAATTCACCCCTCCACTTT.

This rearrangement joins TRBV10-2 to TRBJ2-1; no clear D gene. From germline, CDR1 is WSHSY and CDR2 SAAADI. V was clipped by 2 bases and J by 10 bases, with 6 bases between them. The CDR3 is 11 residues long. The CDR3 nucleotides read TGCGCCAGCAGTGAGCCGAAAGAGCAGTTCTTC. It yields the protein CASSEPKEQFF.

The chain employs TRBV28 and TRBJ1-1, with D uncertain. The V end was cut by 4 bases, the J end by 0 bases, with 9 bases between. CDR3 length equals 14 residues. Germline CDR1 and CDR2: MDHEN and SYDVKM. This chain's CDR3 is CASSSLWVNTEAFF. CDR3 bases: TGTGCCAGCAGTTCCTTGTGGGTGAACACTGAAGCTTTCTTT.

The chain employs TRBV6-6 and TRBJ1-1, with D perhaps matching TRBD1 (5 bases). The CDR3 runs 14 residues. V was shortened by 10 bases and J by 4 bases, with 19 bases between the two germline ends. Per the germline V gene, CDR1 is MNHNY and CDR2 is SVGAGI (reference sequence). CDR3 sequence (DNA): TGTGCCACCGGGGGGAGGGAGAGGAGCACTGAAGCTTTCTTT. It yields the protein CATGGRERSTEAFF.

The rearrangement joins TRBV11-2 to TRBJ2-7; 8 bases are shared with TRBD1. Trimming took 6 bases from V and 2 from J; bases not matched to a gene: 12. This CDR3 spans 16 amino acids. Germline V gives CDR1 SGHAT, CDR2 FQNNGV. The CDR3 DNA sequence: TGTGCCAGCAGTCCAGCCGGGGACAGGAGGACCTACGAGCAGTACTTC. Its translation is CASSPAGDRRTYEQYF.

The chain joins TRBV13 to TRBJ1-1, with 7 bases fitting TRBD1. Germline trimming cut 5 bases from V and 1 base from J; bases unmatched to any gene: 7. Germline-derived CDR1 and CDR2 are PRHDT and FYEKMQ (reference sequence). The CDR3 runs to 15 residues. The DNA of the CDR3 is TGTGCCAGCAGCATCCGGACAGGCTGGAACACTGAAGCTTTCTTT. Translated: CASSIRTGWNTEAFF.

The rearrangement joins TRBV10-3 to TRBJ1-3; 10 nucleotides line up with TRBD1. V lost 2 bases to trimming and J lost 4 bases; unmatched junction nucleotides: 5. The germline CDR1 and CDR2 sequences are ENHRY and SYGVKD. The CDR3 sequence is 16 residues long. CDR3 coding DNA: TGTGCCATCAGTGAGGGGACAGGGGAAAGCGGAAACACCATATATTTT. Amino acid sequence: CAISEGTGESGNTIYF.

This clone occurred a few times. The chain uses TRBV27 and TRBJ1-5; 7 bases line up with TRBD1. Unmatched junction bases numbered 3, after V lost 6 bases and J lost 4 bases. The germline V gene has CDR1 MNHEY and CDR2 SMNVEV (reference sequence). The CDR3 is made up of 13 amino acids. CDR3 DNA: TGTGCCAGCAGCGACAGGGCGAATCAGCCCCAGCATTTT. It yields the protein CASSDRANQPQHF.

The rearrangement links TRBV27 to TRBJ1-6; D uncertain. The CDR3 contains 13 residues. Trimming took 3 bases from V and 7 from J, leaving 7 bases between them. Per germline, CDR1 MNHEY and CDR2 SMNVEV (reference sequence). The CDR3 DNA reads as TGTGCCAGCAGTTTTAACACCAATTCACCCCTCCACTTT. This gives the protein CASSFNTNSPLHF.

The chain couples TRBV5-1 to TRBJ2-5; 7 nucleotides align to TRBD2. The V gene's germline CDR1 is SGHRS and CDR2 YFSETQ. This CDR3 region has 13 residues. After removal of 3 bases from V and 5 bases from J, the junction contained 4 bases not matched to a gene. CDR3 sequence: CASSWGGPETQYF. In nucleotides, the CDR3 is TGCGCCAGCAGCTGGGGGGGACCGGAGACCCAGTACTTC.

CDR3 in amino acids: CASTLERGYEQYF. The DNA of the CDR3 is TGTGCCAGCACCCTGGAGAGAGGCTACGAGCAGTACTTC. The V gene is TRBV6-5, the J gene TRBJ2-7; D gene uncertain. Trimming stripped 7 bases from V and 3 bases from J, with 13 bases between. There are 13 residues in the CDR3. Germline V CDR1 and CDR2: MNHEY, SVGAGI.

The DNA for the CDR3 is TGTGCCAGCAGCCCTAGGACAGGGGAGGCCAATGAGCAGTTCTTC. It yields the protein CASSPRTGEANEQFF. The chain links TRBV7-2 to TRBJ2-1; 9 nucleotides line up with TRBD1. Germline V gives CDR1 SGHTA, CDR2 FQGNSA. The CDR3 consists of 15 residues. With 5 bases clipped from V and 6 bases from J, the junction kept 8 bases outside the gene matches. Supplemented by reference TRBV7-2 and TRBJ2-1, the full variable domain reads GAGVSQSPSNKVTEKGKDVELRCDPISGHTALYWYRQSLGQGLEFLIYFQGNSAPDKSGLPSDRFSAERTGGSVSTLTIQRTQQEDSAVYLCASSPRTGEANEQFFGPGTRLTVL.

This clone occurred once. This rearrangement joins TRBV5-6 to TRBJ1-1, with D possibly being TRBD1 (6 bases). The CDR3 has 13 residues. The V end lost 4 bases, the J end lost 8 bases, and 15 bases lay between the germline ends. Germline lookup yields CDR1 SGHDT and CDR2 YYEEEE. Here the CDR3 DNA reads TGTGCCAGCAGCAGAAGGGACACGAGGGAAGCTTTCTTT. This encodes CASSRRDTREAFF.

V and J are TRBV27 and TRBJ2-1, with 10 bases aligning to TRBD1. CDR1 and CDR2 from the germline V gene are MNHEY and SMNVEV (reference sequence). The CDR3 has 15 residues. V gave up 0 bases and J gave up 7 bases; unmatched junction bases: 3. The CDR3 DNA sequence: TGTGCCAGCAGTTTATCGGTGGGACAGGGGAATGAGCAGTTCTTC. Amino acids: CASSLSVGQGNEQFF.

The rearrangement uses TRBV5-3 and TRBJ1-4; D is undetermined. TRBV5-3 is flagged as an ORF with uncertain function. V was trimmed by 4 bases and J by 1 base, leaving 11 bases between them. This CDR3 has 15 amino acids. Here the CDR3 reads CARSASPVTNEKLFF. The CDR3 nucleotides read TGTGCCAGAAGCGCCAGTCCCGTAACTAATGAAAAACTGTTTTTT.

The chain carries TRBV19 and TRBJ1-2; TRBD1 matches 9 bases. J lost 2 bases, V lost 6 bases, and 4 bases had no gene match. CDR3 length: 14 residues. Germline assignment: CDR1 LNHDA and CDR2 SQIVND (reference sequence). The CDR3 spells CASRGTGGNYGYTF. The CDR3 region has the DNA TGTGCCAGTAGGGGCACAGGGGGCAACTATGGCTACACCTTC.

The J gene is TRBJ1-2, the V gene TRBV6-1; the D gene is possibly TRBD1 (5 bases). The germline gives CDR1 MNHNS, CDR2 SASEGT. The V and J ends lost 0 bases and 8 bases respectively, with 13 bases between them. The CDR3 totals 14 residues. This chain's CDR3 is CASSEALGGRGYTF. CDR3 nucleotide sequence: TGTGCCAGCAGTGAAGCGCTGGGGGGTCGGGGCTACACCTTC.

The chain employs TRBV18 and TRBJ1-3; 12 nucleotides agree with TRBD1. CDR3 size: 17 residues. The junction had 4 bases not matched to a gene; V was cut back by 2 bases and J by 2 bases. CDR1 is KGHSH, CDR2 LQKENI, per germline. In nucleotides, the CDR3 is TGTGCCAGCTCACCAACGGGACAGGGGGCTCCTGGAAACACCATATATTTT. It codes for CASSPTGQGAPGNTIYF.

The CDR3 is CSARITYEQYF. For the CDR3, the DNA is TGCAGTGCTAGGATCACCTACGAGCAGTACTTC. The genes are TRBV20-1 and TRBJ2-7; D is uncertain. This CDR3 contains 11 residues. V shed 3 bases and J shed 2 bases, with 5 bases lying between them. The germline gives CDR1 DFQATT, CDR2 SNEGSKA (reference sequence).

The chain employs TRBV5-4 and TRBJ2-2; perhaps TRBD2 as D (6 bases). Germline V gene data show CDR1 as SGHNT and CDR2 as YYREEE (reference sequence). The CDR3 has 15 residues. The V end lost 3 bases, the J end lost 6 bases, and 15 bases lay between the germline ends. CDR3 sequence reads: CASSSRREKPGELFF. In DNA, the CDR3 is TGTGCCAGCAGCTCTCGGCGGGAAAAGCCCGGGGAGCTGTTTTTT.

The genes are TRBV7-9 and TRBJ1-3; maybe TRBD1 (6 bases). Trimming shortened V by 4 bases and J by 2 bases, and 12 bases separated the two germline ends. The CDR3 spans 15 residues. The germline gives CDR1 SEHNR, CDR2 FQNEAQ (reference sequence). The chain's CDR3 is CASSSLSGAGNTIYF. CDR3 DNA sequence: TGTGCCAGCAGCTCCCTGTCAGGGGCTGGAAACACCATATATTTT.